This T cell receptor (beta chain) originates from a study of T cell responses to AZD1222 COVID-19 vaccine (TCRdb year 2021). At the level of the whole study: TCR sequencing covered approximately 230 trial participants: approximately 200 given two doses of AZD1222 and 26 given two doses of MenACWY control vaccine. Trial participants were enrolled by age into subgroups of 18-55, 56-69 and 70-plus years, and around 150, 29 and 61 TCR-sequenced participants, respectively, were included in these subgroups. Here is what the overall study found, with its caveats: A significant rise in spike-specific TCR breadth and depth was observed after two AZD1222 doses relative to day 0 and relative to MenACWY recipients. Most participants were white British and females outnumbered males, and the authors suggested that clonal diversity may have been underestimated. No day 14 peak-response samples were available, so repertoires were characterized only after the peak T cell response. In the small 56-69-year group, the increase in depth fell short of significance, most likely because of low power. The vaccine-associated CD4 TCRs covered the entire spike protein, and the dominant responses fell in regions 160-218 and 743-854. Reportedly, almost half of the unique spike-specific TCRs recognized epitopes lying outside the regions that are mutated in the B.1.351 and B.1.1.7 variants. Conclusions about previously exposed vaccinees are limited because only six or seven AZD1222 recipients were SARS-CoV-2 seropositive at baseline.

The time point label on this specimen signifies: about 28 days (+/-7) after the second vaccine dose. Because spike-specific TCR depth and breadth did not differ between the two schedules, AZD1222 recipients who got a second dose at roughly 4 weeks were pooled with those who got a second dose at roughly 12 weeks. Vaccinee samples were obtained from the UK trials COV001 and COV002, which included a single-blind randomized controlled phase 2/3 trial of AZD1222 (ChAdOx1 nCoV-19) in healthy adults. Trial participant PBMC samples were collected at day 0 and day 28 after the second dose for TCRbeta chain sequencing. The CDR3 regions of human TCRbeta chains were analyzed by immunosequencing. The original pipeline was this. Repertoire TCRs were matched against a reference library of SARS-CoV-2-specific TCRs generated with the MIRA antigen-specificity platform. Breadth was defined as the fraction of unique TCRs that were SARS-CoV-2-associated. Depth was defined as the fraction of total T cells that were SARS-CoV-2-associated. Using the MIRA data, each spike-specific TCR was mapped to the spike region that the TCR reacts to and placed in a CD4 or CD8 class. Log10-transformed breadth and depth values were compared by one-way ANOVA with Sidak's multiple comparisons tests. TCRdb obtained this table from immuneACCESS and retained in-frame rearrangements with V and J assigned. These tables miss some clones; where compared with another copy, unresolved V genes account for less than half of the shortfall, and the remainder is unexplained. V and J calls and clone size come straight from that table; D and trimming were deduced from the DNA. Present in this sample are about 120,000 clones, 86% of which were seen just once. The top ten clonotypes cover 15% to 20% of the sample.

According to the germline V gene (reference sequence), CDR1 reads MNHEY and CDR2 reads SMNVEV. Germline trimming: 4 bases from V, 5 bases from J; junction bases outside gene matches: 3. The CDR3 runs 14 amino acids, cysteine and phenylalanine included. Here the CDR3 DNA is all that survives: 42 bases in frame from base 1. Of note for this clone: The antigen it recognizes is unknown. No base qualities exist here, and no much larger clone lies one base off it.

The sequence was collected from an adult who received the AZD1222 COVID-19 vaccine. The chain employs TRBV27 and TRBJ2-7, with 12 middle bases fitting TRBD1. The sample was peripheral blood, taken 28 days after the second AZD1222 dose. The CDR3 region: CASSSGQGAHEQYF. The DNA sequence follows: TGTGCCAGCAGTTCGGGACAGGGGGCCCACGAGCAGTACTTC.